The 29 T cell receptor beta chains listed next were all sequenced from one sample in a study of OX40 agonist ivuxolimab in advanced cancers. Sequencing was performed with immunoSEQ multiplex PCR; in TCRdb, only in-frame clones are kept and a portion is missing. Found here are roughly 92,000 clones, roughly nine tenths of them singletons; the top ten hold approximately 1.5%. This material consisted of CD4+ or CD8+ T cells sorted from blood, taken in a trial of the OX40 agonist ivuxolimab. The origin of the receptors is an adult with an advanced solid tumor such as melanoma, head and neck, liver or kidney cancer.

The J gene is TRBJ1-2, the V gene TRBV29-1; 10 bases agree with TRBD1. The V gene end was trimmed by 6 bases and the J gene end by 8 bases; junction bases not matched to a gene: 9. Per the germline V gene, CDR1 is SQVTM and CDR2 is ANQGSEA. The CDR3 extends over 13 amino acids. CDR3: CSVHRDRGRGYTF. The DNA of the CDR3 is TGCAGCGTCCACCGGGACAGGGGTCGGGGCTACACCTTC.

V is TRBV11-1 and J is TRBJ2-5, with TRBD1 identical over 7 bases. Germline CDR1 reads SGHAT; CDR2 reads FQDESV (reference sequence). This CDR3 region has 15 residues. V gave up 7 bases and J gave up 1 base; unmatched junction bases: 9. In DNA form, the CDR3 reads TGTGCCAGCAACCAGGGACAGCTTAGCCAAGAGACCCAGTACTTC. This sequence encodes CASNQGQLSQETQYF.

V gene TRBV6-6 combines with J gene TRBJ1-3; D possibly corresponds to TRBD1 (5 bases). V lost 2 bases, J lost 4 bases, and 9 bases lay in between. The CDR3 runs to 14 residues. Germline values: CDR1 MNHNY, CDR2 SVGAGI (reference sequence). This chain's CDR3 is CASSYGGMGNTIYF. CDR3 in DNA: TGTGCCAGCAGTTACGGGGGGATGGGAAACACCATATATTTT.

The gene calls are TRBV6-6 and TRBJ1-3; the D gene is possibly TRBD1 (6 bases). V was pared by 7 bases and J by 3 bases, with 13 bases between. Germline CDR1 reads MNHNY; CDR2 reads SVGAGI (reference sequence). This CDR3 has 14 amino acids. Here the CDR3 reads CASNPGTYGNTIYF. Written as DNA, the CDR3 is TGTGCCAGCAACCCCGGGACATATGGAAACACCATATATTTT.

The rearrangement links TRBV19 to TRBJ1-3; a weak D match, TRBD1 (5 bases). Germline CDR1 reads LNHDA; CDR2 reads SQIVND (reference sequence). This CDR3 region has 15 residues. The V end lost 8 bases, the J end lost 0 bases, and 14 bases lay between the germline ends. In DNA, the CDR3 is TGTGCCAGTGGCGCAGGGCCTAGCTCTGGAAACACCATATATTTT. Translated, it gives CASGAGPSSGNTIYF.

This chain connects TRBV6-4 to TRBJ2-5; TRBD1 matches 7 bases. Germline CDR1 is MRHNA and CDR2 is SNTAGT. The CDR3 length is 14 residues. V was clipped by 8 bases and J by 2 bases; unmatched bases: 8. The CDR3 bases are TGTGCCAGCGGCGCCCGACAGGGACAAGAGACCCAGTACTTC. It is translated as CASGARQGQETQYF.

The gene calls are TRBV30 and TRBJ2-7; D might be TRBD1 (5 bases). There are 13 residues in the CDR3. The germline V and J ends were trimmed by 0 bases and 3 bases, with 9 bases remaining between them. Germline assignment: CDR1 GTSNPN and CDR2 SVGIG (reference sequence). CDR3 in DNA: TGTGCCTGGAGTGTAGGGGTAATCTACGAGCAGTACTTC. Translating it yields CAWSVGVIYEQYF.

The V and J genes are TRBV27 and TRBJ2-2, with no clear D. In germline, CDR1 is MNHEY, CDR2 SMNVEV (reference sequence). The CDR3 has 14 amino acids. Trimming shortened V by 6 bases and J by 6 bases, and 14 bases separated the two germline ends. CDR3 in amino acids: CASSPSMSAGELFF. As DNA, the CDR3 is TGTGCCAGCAGCCCCTCGATGAGCGCCGGGGAGCTGTTTTTT.

The chain uses TRBV18 and TRBJ1-5; D is unresolved. Trimming stripped 6 bases from V and 4 bases from J, with 19 bases between. There are 16 residues in the CDR3. CDR1 is KGHSH and CDR2 is LQKENI in the germline V gene. Here the CDR3 reads CASSPGIGVTNQPQHF. The CDR3 nucleotides read TGTGCCAGCTCCCCTGGGATTGGGGTCACGAATCAGCCCCAGCATTTT.

This chain connects TRBV30 to TRBJ1-3; D is ambiguous. The CDR3 is 13 residues long. V shed 6 bases and J shed 2 bases, with 11 bases lying between them. Germline values: CDR1 GTSNPN, CDR2 SVGIG (reference sequence). CDR3 amino acids: CACFSGPGNTIYF. CDR3 nucleotides: TGTGCCTGTTTTTCAGGTCCTGGAAACACCATATATTTT. Supplemented by reference TRBV30 and TRBJ1-3, the full variable domain reads SQTIHQWPATLVQPVGSPLSLECTVEGTSNPNLYWYRQAAGRGLQLLFYSVGIGQISSEVPQNLSASRPQDRQFILSSKKLLLSDSGFYLCACFSGPGNTIYFGEGSWLTVV.

The genes are TRBV5-1 and TRBJ2-2; 13 positions agree with TRBD2. The V gene's germline CDR1 is SGHRS and CDR2 YFSETQ. The CDR3 is 16 residues long. The V and J ends lost 4 bases and 3 bases, in that order; junction bases with no gene match: 3. The CDR3: CASSPTSGGDTGELFF. CDR3 coding DNA: TGCGCCAGCAGCCCAACTAGCGGGGGGGACACCGGGGAGCTGTTTTTT.

The chain uses TRBV4-1 and TRBJ1-5; D is uncertain. V was cut by 3 bases and J by 3 bases, with 6 bases left in between. Per germline, CDR1 MGHRA and CDR2 YSYEKL. CDR3 length: 13 amino acids. The CDR3 spells CASSQVFNQPQHF. DNA for the CDR3: TGCGCCAGCAGCCAGGTTTTCAATCAGCCCCAGCATTTT.

This chain uses TRBV19 with TRBJ1-4; a possible D gene is TRBD1 (5 bases). The CDR3 covers 14 residues. Germline V gene sequence: CDR1 LNHDA, CDR2 SQIVND (reference sequence). Deletions cut 3 bases from V and 5 bases from J, with 10 bases between. The CDR3 reads CASSIRDRNEKLFF. In nucleotides, the CDR3 is TGTGCCAGTAGTATCCGGGACCGAAATGAAAAACTGTTTTTT.

This chain uses TRBV12-5 with TRBJ2-1, with no clear D. CDR3 size: 13 residues. The V gene lost 5 bases and the J gene lost 12 bases, with 17 bases spanning the gap. The germline gives CDR1 LGHNT, CDR2 FRNRAP. The CDR3 DNA is TGTGCTAGTGGTGTGACTGGAAGTCGTGTGCAGTTCTTC. It yields the protein CASGVTGSRVQFF.

The CDR3 sequence is CASSLAAGAGEQYF. Here the CDR3 DNA reads TGTGCCAGCAGCTTAGCGGCGGGGGCGGGGGAGCAGTACTTC. The V call is TRBV7-2, the J call TRBJ2-7; D possibly corresponds to TRBD2 (7 bases). Trimming pared 0 bases from V and 7 bases from J, leaving 13 bases between. The CDR3 length is 14 residues. Germline lookup yields CDR1 SGHTA and CDR2 FQGNSA.

The chain couples TRBV7-3 to TRBJ2-3, with 7 bases that match TRBD1. Germline V gene lookup returns CDR1 SGHTA and CDR2 FQGTGA. After removal of 2 bases from V and 1 base from J, the junction contained 3 bases not matched to a gene. The CDR3 is 15 residues long. The CDR3 DNA is TGTGCCAGCAGCTTACCCGGGACAGGCACAGATACGCAGTATTTT. It encodes CASSLPGTGTDTQYF.

The chain carries TRBV10-3 and TRBJ2-5, with 8 bases matching TRBD2. The CDR3 has 16 amino acids. Losses at the gene ends were 8 bases for V and 1 base for J; bases not matched to a gene: 12. Germline loops: CDR1 ENHRY, CDR2 SYGVKD. CDR3 loop: CAIAGNQAGVQETQYF. The CDR3 coding sequence is TGTGCCATCGCCGGGAATCAAGCGGGGGTCCAAGAGACCCAGTACTTC.

The genes are TRBV5-1 and TRBJ1-2, with TRBD1 as a possible D gene (6 bases). The CDR3 runs 14 residues. CDR1 SGHRS and CDR2 YFSETQ come from the germline V gene. The V gene lost 3 bases and the J gene lost 4 bases, with 13 bases spanning the gap. The CDR3 region has the DNA TGCGCCAGCAGCTATGGACAGTCGATCTATGGCTACACCTTC. Translated, it gives CASSYGQSIYGYTF.

The chain uses TRBV30 and TRBJ2-3; 10 bases are a match to TRBD2. The CDR3 contains 19 residues. Looked up from germline, CDR1 is GTSNPN and CDR2 is SVGIG (reference sequence). The V and J ends lost 0 bases and 4 bases, in that order; junction bases with no gene match: 16. The CDR3 nucleotides read TGTGCCTGGAGTGTCCCACCCGGGTCGAGCGGGAGGGGCGCAGATACGCAGTATTTT. Translation gives CAWSVPPGSSGRGADTQYF. Full variable domain (outside the CDR3, taken from reference TRBV30 and TRBJ2-3): SQTIHQWPATLVQPVGSPLSLECTVEGTSNPNLYWYRQAAGRGLQLLFYSVGIGQISSEVPQNLSASRPQDRQFILSSKKLLLSDSGFYLCAWSVPPGSSGRGADTQYFGPGTRLTVL.

This chain joins TRBV10-3 and TRBJ1-4, with 8 bases identical to TRBD1. The CDR3 sequence is 14 residues long. J gave up 6 bases and V 2 bases, and 2 bases lay outside the gene matches. Germline V gene lookup returns CDR1 ENHRY and CDR2 SYGVKD. The CDR3 DNA sequence: TGTGCCATCAGTGAGCAGGGGGCGCATGAAAAACTGTTTTTT. Residues: CAISEQGAHEKLFF.

V and J are TRBV5-1 and TRBJ1-4; D unclear. Trimming took off 4 bases at V and 7 bases at J, with 17 bases between the two ends. This CDR3 has 15 residues. Germline V CDR1 and CDR2: SGHRS, YFSETQ. CDR3 sequence: CASSSAGPLGEKLFF. In nucleotides, the CDR3 is TGCGCCAGCAGCAGCGCCGGGCCCTTGGGTGAAAAACTGTTTTTT.

This clone was observed a handful of times. V is TRBV18 and J is TRBJ2-1; D remains unclear. Germline V gives CDR1 KGHSH, CDR2 LQKENI. The ends were cut back, 1 base at V and 4 bases at J, with 2 bases in the middle. This CDR3 is built from 12 residues. This CDR3 is CASSPRYNEQFF. The CDR3 coding sequence is TGTGCCAGCTCACCACGGTACAATGAGCAGTTCTTC.

This sequence joins TRBV6-5 and TRBJ2-7; 8 bases are a match to TRBD2. This CDR3 contains 16 residues. Per germline, CDR1 MNHEY and CDR2 SVGAGI. The V and J ends lost 2 bases and 0 bases, in that order; junction bases with no gene match: 6. The CDR3 DNA is TGTGCCAGCAGTTACCAGCGGGGGTACTACTCCTACGAGCAGTACTTC. This encodes CASSYQRGYYSYEQYF.

This chain joins TRBV7-9 and TRBJ2-3; D gene unclear. The CDR3 length is 11 residues. CDR1 is SEHNR and CDR2 is FQNEAQ in the germline V gene (reference sequence). Trimming cost V 8 bases and J 0 bases, with 3 bases left between them. The chain's CDR3 is CASGSTDTQYF. DNA for the CDR3: TGTGCCAGCGGAAGCACAGATACGCAGTATTTT. The full variable domain, rest sourced from reference TRBV7-9 and TRBJ2-3, is DTGVSQNPRHKITKRGQNVTFRCDPISEHNRLYWYRQTLGQGPEFLTYFQNEAQLEKSRLLSDRFSAERPKGSFSTLEIQRTEQGDSAMYLCASGSTDTQYFGPGTRLTVL.

The chain joins TRBV4-2 to TRBJ2-5; TRBD2 matches at 8 bases. The V gene's germline CDR1 is LGHNA and CDR2 YNFKEQ. CDR3 length: 19 residues. V gave up 1 base and J gave up 4 bases; unmatched junction bases: 17. CDR3 DNA: TGTGCCAGCAGCCAAGCTCCCAGCGGGAGATTCTTAGGAGGAGAGACCCAGTACTTC. Translation gives CASSQAPSGRFLGGETQYF.

This chain connects TRBV7-3 to TRBJ1-1; D not certain. V shed 1 base and J shed 8 bases, with 11 bases lying between them. The CDR3 has 13 residues. Germline CDR1 is SGHTA and CDR2 is FQGTGA. This CDR3 is CASSLIGRVEAFF. The CDR3 region has the DNA TGTGCCAGCAGCTTAATCGGGCGAGTGGAAGCTTTCTTT.

The chain recombines TRBV7-2 with TRBJ2-4, with D perhaps matching TRBD2 (5 bases). V gave up 1 base and J gave up 9 bases, with 7 bases separating them. Per germline, CDR1 SGHTA and CDR2 FQGNSA. This CDR3 is 12 amino acids long. This chain's CDR3 is CASSLDRGIQYF. The DNA for the CDR3 is TGTGCCAGCAGCTTAGATCGGGGCATTCAGTACTTC.

The rearrangement joins TRBV4-2 to TRBJ1-6; D is possibly TRBD1 (6 bases). Trimming removed 2 bases from V and 6 bases from J, with 14 bases in between. CDR3 size: 16 residues. Germline V lookup: CDR1 LGHNA, CDR2 YNFKEQ. The CDR3 sequence: CASSQPSGALNSPLHF. CDR3 DNA sequence: TGTGCCAGCAGCCAACCGTCAGGGGCCCTTAATTCACCCCTCCACTTT.

The J gene is TRBJ2-3, the V gene TRBV18; D is tentatively TRBD1 or TRBD2 (6 bases each). Germline CDR1 is KGHSH and CDR2 is LQKENI. The germline V and J ends were trimmed by 0 bases and 2 bases, with 12 bases remaining between them. CDR3 size: 16 residues. This chain's CDR3 is CASSPPGGHHTDTQYF. The CDR3 nucleotides are TGTGCCAGCTCACCACCGGGGGGCCACCACACAGATACGCAGTATTTT.